The TCR beta chain described here comes from a study of blood T cell repertoires in COVID-19. Looking at the study overall: Sites across the United States, Italy and Spain contributed samples from acute and convalescent COVID-19. From T cells, B-cell-depleted T cells, or PBMCs came the material, which was cDNA or gDNA.

Measured with immunoSEQ multiplex PCR; TCRdb has only the in-frame clones, and not every one. This sample has 150,000 to 200,000 clones, with more than 85% found just once. The TCR sequence derives from a man younger than 35 with acute or convalescent COVID-19. Sequencing was carried out using peripheral blood.

The CDR3: CASGARAGGSGNTIYF. The CDR3, as DNA: TGTGCTAGTGGTGCGCGGGCGGGGGGCTCTGGAAACACCATATATTTT. The chain recombines TRBV12-5 with TRBJ1-3, with TRBD1 as a possible D gene (5 bases). The CDR3 is 16 amino acids. Germline assignment: CDR1 LGHNT and CDR2 FRNRAP. The germline V and J ends were trimmed by 5 bases and 0 bases, with 14 bases remaining between them.